The entry below gives a single T cell receptor beta chain sequence along with its context. Assay used: immunoSEQ multiplex PCR; TCRdb lists only in-frame clones, some missing. The sample holds approximately 75,000 clones; approximately 97% are singletons and the top ten take about 0.29%. J was trimmed by 1 base and V by 1 base; bases with no gene match: 3. The CDR3 extends over 15 amino acids. Looked up from germline, CDR1 is MNHEY and CDR2 is SMNVEV (reference sequence). The data derive from a study of technical replicates of blood from a handful of donors. The sequence was collected from a human donor in good health. The chain couples TRBV27 to TRBJ1-1; 7 bases are shared with TRBD1. Material for sequencing was T cells isolated from PBMCs. This chain's CDR3 is CASSLLGGQNTEAFF. The CDR3 bases are TGTGCCAGCAGTTTATTAGGGGGCCAGAACACTGAAGCTTTCTTT.